The sequence of this T cell receptor beta chain was determined in a study of regulatory T cells in long-lasting Graves disease. This sample's time point: newly diagnosed GD, antithyroid drugs for less than 3 months. Making the TCR library involved RNA that had been extracted from PBMCs. Collection of peripheral blood (approximately 9 milliliters) was done using EDTA tubes. This clonotype was counted at least ten times. V lost 5 bases, J lost 9 bases, and 11 bases lay in between. This CDR3 has 12 amino acids. Relying on iRepertoire HTBI primers and Arm-PCR of CDR3 regions, the team built TCR beta libraries. TCRdb processed the multiplex PCR reads anew with MiXCR; each CDR3 protein has one entry. This table has some 250,000 distinct CDR3 sequences, roughly 18% appearing once. This same sample was also part of a study on T cells in Graves' hyperthyroidism and ophthalmopathy. That investigation notes: First-round RT-PCR with HTBI primers amplified the TCR CDR3 region.

The sample was peripheral blood mononuclear cells (PBMCs), taken at new diagnosis, from a patient treated with antithyroid drugs. This rearrangement joins TRBV12-3 or TRBV12-4 to TRBJ2-1; perhaps TRBD2 as D (5 bases). The source of this sequence is a woman aged 25 to 39 with Graves disease. CDR3 in amino acids: CASSESRGEQFF. CDR3 DNA sequence: TGTGCCAGCAGTGAAAGCCGGGGTGAGCAGTTCTTC.